The rows below give T cell receptor beta chains drawn from one sample of a study of blood T cells in healthy people across ages. TCRdb reprocessed the 5' RACE reads with MiXCR, giving one entry per CDR3 protein. Altogether under 950,000 distinct CDR3 sequences are present, 22% being singletons, with the ten largest covering approximately 20%. The specimen sequenced was blood. The receptors originated from a man between 65 and 85 years old in good health. The CDR3 runs from the conserved cysteine through the conserved F or W. A D gene is named only where the DNA matches it firmly. Some rows have no size entry. The others give once, few or many, or a class for an expanded clone.

cdr3_nt,cdr3_aa,j_call,d_call,v_call,clone_size
TGTGCCAGCAGTTTGATTAGTTCGGAGACCCAGTACTTC,CASSLISSETQYF,TRBJ2-5,-,TRBV7-6,many
TGTGCCAGCAGCCGCACAGGGGACGACACTGAAGCTTTCTTT,CASSRTGDDTEAFF,TRBJ1-1,TRBD1,TRBV6-1,few
TGCAGCGTCTCAATTCAACATGAGCAGTTCTTC,CSVSIQHEQFF,TRBJ2-1,-,TRBV29-1,-
TGTGCCACCAGTGATGGGACGCTAGCGGGAGGAATCTACAATGAGCAGTTCTTC,CATSDGTLAGGIYNEQFF,TRBJ2-1,TRBD2,TRBV24-1,-
TGTGCCAGCAGCTTAGCGGGGGGAATTGATACGCAGTATTTT,CASSLAGGIDTQYF,TRBJ2-3,-,TRBV7-6,-
TGTGCCAGCAGTCCCCGACAGGGCGTTAAAGGAAACACCATATATTTT,CASSPRQGVKGNTIYF,TRBJ1-3,TRBD1,TRBV27,-
TGTGCCAGCAGTTACTCGATTTTTGGGCAGGGGGCAACAACTAATGAAAAACTGTTTTTT,CASSYSIFGQGATTNEKLFF,TRBJ1-4,TRBD1,TRBV6-5,many
TGTGCCAGCAGCCAGGGACTAGCTGGGGGTACGCAGTATTTT,CASSQGLAGGTQYF,TRBJ2-3,TRBD2,TRBV11-3,-
TGTGCCAGCACCGACTCGGGGTACAATGAGCAGTTCTTC,CASTDSGYNEQFF,TRBJ2-1,-,TRBV11-3,-
TGTGCCAGCAGGGGGCAGGGGGCTGATTGGCAGTACTTC,CASRGQGADWQYF,TRBJ2-7,TRBD1,TRBV2,once
TGCAGTGCTAGTTCTGCGAACCCTACGCAGTATTTT,CSASSANPTQYF,TRBJ2-3,-,TRBV20-1,-
TGTGCCAACAACTTCGGACAGGTTCAAGAGACCCAGTACTTC,CANNFGQVQETQYF,TRBJ2-5,TRBD1,TRBV7-2,-
TGCGCCAGCAGCTTGACTAGCGGGGATACGCAGTATTTT,CASSLTSGDTQYF,TRBJ2-3,TRBD2,TRBV5-1,-
TGCAGCGTCGGGGGGCAGAGCGCTTTCTTT,CSVGGQSAFF,TRBJ1-1,-,TRBV29-1,-
TGTGCCAGCAGCCCCCAAGGGCGAACCTACAATGAGCAGTTCTTC,CASSPQGRTYNEQFF,TRBJ2-1,-,TRBV7-3,few
TGCAGCGTGACGACAGGTGGAAACACCATATATTTT,CSVTTGGNTIYF,TRBJ1-3,-,TRBV29-1,-
TGTGCCACCCATTCACCCTACGAGCAGTACTTC,CATHSPYEQYF,TRBJ2-7,-,TRBV28,few
TGTGCCATCAGCGGACCGACCTACGAGCAGTACTTC,CAISGPTYEQYF,TRBJ2-7,-,TRBV10-3,-
TGTGCCAGCAGCCTTAAACAGGCATCCCATGGCTACACCTTC,CASSLKQASHGYTF,TRBJ1-2,-,TRBV12-3/TRBV12-4,-
TGTGCCAGCAGCTTAGGGCACGGGGAGACCCAGTACTTC,CASSLGHGETQYF,TRBJ2-5,-,TRBV7-2,many
TGTGCCAGCATATCGGCCGGCGGGGGTTCCTACAATGAGCAGTTCTTC,CASISAGGGSYNEQFF,TRBJ2-1,TRBD2,TRBV28,-
TGTGCCAGCAGCTTAGTTGGCGGGAGTGGAACAGATACGCAGTATTTT,CASSLVGGSGTDTQYF,TRBJ2-3,TRBD2,TRBV7-3,few
TGCGCCAGCAGCGACAGGGACGTCCTGACTTTC,CASSDRDVLTF,TRBJ2-6,TRBD1,TRBV10-1,few
TGTGCCAGCAGTTGGGACAGGCAAGGGTCCCAGTACTTC,CASSWDRQGSQYF,TRBJ2-5,TRBD1,TRBV6-5,-
TGTGCCAGCAGGGCCGGGACGCCCTCGGAGACCCAGTACTTC,CASRAGTPSETQYF,TRBJ2-5,-,TRBV6-1,few
TGCAGCGTTGAAGATCCCGGGACCCTCCCTTACAATGAGCAGTTCTTC,CSVEDPGTLPYNEQFF,TRBJ2-1,-,TRBV29-1,-
TGTGCCACCAGTGATTTGAAGGGTACAGATACGCAGTATTTT,CATSDLKGTDTQYF,TRBJ2-3,-,TRBV24-1,-
TGTGCCAGCAGTTTCCCAGCTCCATACGAGCAGTACTTC,CASSFPAPYEQYF,TRBJ2-7,-,TRBV6-6,-
TGTGCCAGCAAATACGGGACTAGCGGGAGTATTGCCGGGGAGCTGTTTTTT,CASKYGTSGSIAGELFF,TRBJ2-2,TRBD2,TRBV6-1,few
TGTGCCAGCAGCTCGGGACTAGCGGGGCACGCCCAGTACTTC,CASSSGLAGHAQYF,TRBJ2-5,TRBD2,TRBV7-8,-
TGTGCCACCAGTGTTTACACCGGGGAGCTGTTTTTT,CATSVYTGELFF,TRBJ2-2,-,TRBV24-1,-
TGTGCCACCGGGGCGCAGATTTACAATGAGCAGTTCTTC,CATGAQIYNEQFF,TRBJ2-1,-,TRBV7-2,-
TGCGCCAGCAGCCTCCTAGCGGGGGCCTCCATGGATACGCAGTATTTT,CASSLLAGASMDTQYF,TRBJ2-3,TRBD2,TRBV5-1,-
TGTGCCAGCAGTGCCGACAGGGTTCCTCAGCCCCAGCATTTT,CASSADRVPQPQHF,TRBJ1-5,TRBD1,TRBV6-2/TRBV6-3,once
TGTGCCAGCAGTGTAACAGGGTCAAACGGGCAGCCCCAGCATTTT,CASSVTGSNGQPQHF,TRBJ1-5,-,TRBV12-3/TRBV12-4,few
TGTGCCAGCAGTCCTTCAACTAGCTACGAGCAGTACTTC,CASSPSTSYEQYF,TRBJ2-7,-,TRBV28,few
TGTGCCAGCAGCTTAGGATTAGCGGGAGTGGTCGGGGAGCTGTTTTTT,CASSLGLAGVVGELFF,TRBJ2-2,TRBD2,TRBV7-6,-
TGTGCCAGCAGCTTCCGGGACCTTCATAATTCACCCCTCCACTTT,CASSFRDLHNSPLHF,TRBJ1-6,-,TRBV11-2,few
TGTGCCAGTAGCACCACCGGGACGCTCAACAATGAGCAGTTCTTC,CASSTTGTLNNEQFF,TRBJ2-1,-,TRBV7-2,-
TGCGCCAGCAGCGAAACAGCGTATCGGGAGACTAACTATGGCTACACCTTC,CASSETAYRETNYGYTF,TRBJ1-2,-,TRBV5-1,-
TGTGCCAGCAGTGGAAGACCGGACTCGGACAATGAGCAGTTCTTC,CASSGRPDSDNEQFF,TRBJ2-1,-,TRBV28,-
TGTGCCAGCAGCCACTCGTCCCGGGGAGAGTACAACGTCCTGACTTTC,CASSHSSRGEYNVLTF,TRBJ2-6,-,TRBV3-1,-